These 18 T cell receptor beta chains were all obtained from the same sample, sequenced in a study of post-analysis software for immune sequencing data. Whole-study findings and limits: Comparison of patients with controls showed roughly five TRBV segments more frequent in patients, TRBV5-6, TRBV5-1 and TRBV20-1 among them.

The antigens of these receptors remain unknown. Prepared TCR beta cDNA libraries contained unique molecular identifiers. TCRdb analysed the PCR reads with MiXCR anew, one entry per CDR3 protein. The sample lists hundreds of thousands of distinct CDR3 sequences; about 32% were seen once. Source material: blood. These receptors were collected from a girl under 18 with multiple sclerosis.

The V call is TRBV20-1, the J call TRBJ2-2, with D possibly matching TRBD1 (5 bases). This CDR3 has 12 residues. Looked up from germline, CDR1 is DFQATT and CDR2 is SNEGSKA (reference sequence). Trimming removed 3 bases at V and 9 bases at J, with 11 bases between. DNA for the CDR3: TGCAGTGCTAGGGCAGGGTTCAGGGAGCTGTTTTTT. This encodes CSARAGFRELFF.

DNA of the CDR3: TGTGCCAGCAGCCGTGGACTAGCGGGGACCTTCCAAGAGACCCAGTACTTC. Amino acids: CASSRGLAGTFQETQYF. V is TRBV3-1 and J is TRBJ2-5, with 12 bases that match TRBD2. The germline gives CDR1 LGHDT, CDR2 YNNKEL (reference sequence). The CDR3 length is 17 residues. With 4 bases clipped from V and 1 base from J, the junction kept 7 bases outside the gene matches.

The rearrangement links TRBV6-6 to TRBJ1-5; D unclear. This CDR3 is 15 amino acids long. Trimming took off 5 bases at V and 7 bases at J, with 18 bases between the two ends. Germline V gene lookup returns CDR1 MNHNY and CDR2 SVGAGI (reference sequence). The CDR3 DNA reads TGTGCCAGCAGTGGACCCGGGCCCCTCGGGCAGCCCCAGCATTTT. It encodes CASSGPGPLGQPQHF.

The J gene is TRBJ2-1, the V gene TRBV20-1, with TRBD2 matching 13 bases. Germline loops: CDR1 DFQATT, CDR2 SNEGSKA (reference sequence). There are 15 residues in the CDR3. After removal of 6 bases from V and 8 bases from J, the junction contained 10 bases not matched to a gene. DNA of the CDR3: TGCAGTGCCGAATGGGGACTAGCGGGACTGGATGAGCAGTTCTTC. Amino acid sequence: CSAEWGLAGLDEQFF.

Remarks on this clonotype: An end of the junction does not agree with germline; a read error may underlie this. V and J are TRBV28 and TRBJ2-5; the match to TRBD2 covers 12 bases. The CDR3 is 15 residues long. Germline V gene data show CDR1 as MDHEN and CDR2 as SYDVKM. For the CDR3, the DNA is TGTGCCAGCAGTGTCGGACTAGCGGGGAAAGAGACCCGGTACTTC. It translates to CASSVGLAGKETRYF.

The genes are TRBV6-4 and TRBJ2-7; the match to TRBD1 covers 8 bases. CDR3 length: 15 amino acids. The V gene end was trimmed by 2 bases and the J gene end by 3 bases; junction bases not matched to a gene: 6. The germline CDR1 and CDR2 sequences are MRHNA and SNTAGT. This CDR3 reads CASSDPGQGNYEQYF. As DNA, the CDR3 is TGTGCCAGCAGTGACCCCGGACAGGGAAACTACGAGCAGTACTTC.

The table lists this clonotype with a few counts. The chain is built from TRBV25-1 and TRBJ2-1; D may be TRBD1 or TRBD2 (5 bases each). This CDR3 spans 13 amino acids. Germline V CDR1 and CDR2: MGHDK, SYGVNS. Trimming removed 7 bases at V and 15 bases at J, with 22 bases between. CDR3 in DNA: TGTGCCAGCACCCAAAATCGTCTAGCCCAGGGGTTCTTC. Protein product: CASTQNRLAQGFF.

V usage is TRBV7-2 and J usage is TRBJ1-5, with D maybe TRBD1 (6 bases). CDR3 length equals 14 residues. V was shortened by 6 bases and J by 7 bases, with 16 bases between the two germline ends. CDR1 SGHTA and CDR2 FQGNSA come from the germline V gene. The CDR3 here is CASRGNRGRQPQHF. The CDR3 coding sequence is TGTGCCAGCAGGGGAAATAGGGGGAGACAGCCCCAGCATTTT.

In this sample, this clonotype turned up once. This chain's CDR3 is CASRTGTSGSRSGEQYF. The CDR3 nucleotides read TGTGCCAGCAGGACCGGGACTAGCGGGAGTCGGTCGGGCGAGCAGTACTTC. The genes are TRBV28 and TRBJ2-5; 14 nucleotides line up with TRBD2. The J call may be wrong; the DNA end is better matched by TRBJ2-7. The germline V gene has CDR1 MDHEN and CDR2 SYDVKM. The CDR3 length is 17 residues.

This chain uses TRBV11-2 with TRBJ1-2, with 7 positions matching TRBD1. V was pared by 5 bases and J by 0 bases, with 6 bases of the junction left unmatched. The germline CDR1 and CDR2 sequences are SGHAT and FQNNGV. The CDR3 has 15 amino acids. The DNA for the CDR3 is TGTGCCAGCAGCCCTAGGACAGGAGCTAACTATGGCTACACCTTC. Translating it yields CASSPRTGANYGYTF.

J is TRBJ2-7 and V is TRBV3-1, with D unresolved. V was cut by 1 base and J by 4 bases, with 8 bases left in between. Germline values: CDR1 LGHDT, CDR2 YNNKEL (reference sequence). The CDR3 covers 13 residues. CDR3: CASSQVGLYEQYF. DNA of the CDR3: TGTGCCAGCAGCCAAGTGGGCCTTTACGAGCAGTACTTC.

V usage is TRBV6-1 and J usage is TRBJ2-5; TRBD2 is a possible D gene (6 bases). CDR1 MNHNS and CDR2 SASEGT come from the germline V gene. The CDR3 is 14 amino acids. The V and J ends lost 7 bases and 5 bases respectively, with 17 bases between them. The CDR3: CASKEGFQRETQYF. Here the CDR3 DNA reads TGTGCCAGCAAGGAGGGCTTCCAGCGGGAGACCCAGTACTTC.

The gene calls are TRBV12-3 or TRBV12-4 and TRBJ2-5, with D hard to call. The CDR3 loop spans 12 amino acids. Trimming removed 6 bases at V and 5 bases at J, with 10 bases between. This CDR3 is CASRGMGETQYF. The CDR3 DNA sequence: TGTGCCAGCAGAGGCATGGGCGAGACCCAGTACTTC.

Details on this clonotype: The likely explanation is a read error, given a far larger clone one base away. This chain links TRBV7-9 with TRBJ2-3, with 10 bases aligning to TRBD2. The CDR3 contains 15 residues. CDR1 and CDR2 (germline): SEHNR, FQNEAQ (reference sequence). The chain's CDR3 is CASNLAGGSTDTQYF. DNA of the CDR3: TGTGCCAGCAACTTAGCGGGGGGAAGCACAGATACGCAGTATTTT. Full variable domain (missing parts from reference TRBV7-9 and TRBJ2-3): DTGVSQNPRHKITKRGQNVTFRCDPISEHNRLYWYRQTLGQGPEFLTYFQNEAQLEKSRLLSDRFSAERPKGSFSTLEIQRTEQGDSAMYLCASNLAGGSTDTQYFGPGTRLTVL.

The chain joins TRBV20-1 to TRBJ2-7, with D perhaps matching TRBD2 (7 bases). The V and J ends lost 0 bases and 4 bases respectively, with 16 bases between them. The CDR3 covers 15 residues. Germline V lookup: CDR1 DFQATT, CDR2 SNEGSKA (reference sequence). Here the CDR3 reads CSARDLRGGGYEQYF. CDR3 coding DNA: TGCAGTGCTAGAGATCTGAGGGGGGGCGGATACGAGCAGTACTTC.

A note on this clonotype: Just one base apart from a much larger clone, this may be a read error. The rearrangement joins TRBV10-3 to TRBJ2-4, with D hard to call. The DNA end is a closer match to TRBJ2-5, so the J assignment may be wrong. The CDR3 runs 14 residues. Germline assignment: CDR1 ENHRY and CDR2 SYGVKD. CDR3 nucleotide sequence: TGTGTCATCAGGAGCGACACCGCCGGGGAGACCCAGTACTTC. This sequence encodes CVIRSDTAGETQYF.

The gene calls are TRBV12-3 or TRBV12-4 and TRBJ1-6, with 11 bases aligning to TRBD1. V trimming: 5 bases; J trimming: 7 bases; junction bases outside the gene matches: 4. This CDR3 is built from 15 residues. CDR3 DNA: TGTGCCAGCAGTAGCCGGACAGGGGGCAATTCACCCCTCCACTTT. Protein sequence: CASSSRTGGNSPLHF.

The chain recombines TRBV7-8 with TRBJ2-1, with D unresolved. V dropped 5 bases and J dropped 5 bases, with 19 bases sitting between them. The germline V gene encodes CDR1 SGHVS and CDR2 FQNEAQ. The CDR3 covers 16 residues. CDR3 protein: CASSASRVISDNEQFF. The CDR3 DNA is TGTGCCAGCAGCGCATCACGGGTCATTTCCGACAATGAGCAGTTCTTC.